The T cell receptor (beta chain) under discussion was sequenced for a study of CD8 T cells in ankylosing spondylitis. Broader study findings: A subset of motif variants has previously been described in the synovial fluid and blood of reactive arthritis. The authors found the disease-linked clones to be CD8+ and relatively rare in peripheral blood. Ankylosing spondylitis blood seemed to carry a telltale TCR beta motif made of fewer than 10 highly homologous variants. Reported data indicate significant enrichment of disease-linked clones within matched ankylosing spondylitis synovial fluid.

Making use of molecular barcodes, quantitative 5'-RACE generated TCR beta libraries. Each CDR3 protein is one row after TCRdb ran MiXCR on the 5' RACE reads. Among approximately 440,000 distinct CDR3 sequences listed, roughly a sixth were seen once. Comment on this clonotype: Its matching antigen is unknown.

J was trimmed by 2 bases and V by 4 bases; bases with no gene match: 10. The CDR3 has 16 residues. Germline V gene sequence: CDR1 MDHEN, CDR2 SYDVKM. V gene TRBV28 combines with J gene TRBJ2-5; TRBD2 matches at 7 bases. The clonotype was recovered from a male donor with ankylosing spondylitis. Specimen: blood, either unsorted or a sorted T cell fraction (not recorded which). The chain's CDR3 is CASSYPRGGGQETQYF. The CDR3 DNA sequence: TGTGCCAGCAGTTACCCTCGCGGGGGAGGACAAGAGACCCAGTACTTC.